This section outlines one TCR beta chain sequence together with its context. The entry originates in a study of blood T cell repertoires in COVID-19. Study-level information: The origin of the acute and convalescent COVID-19 samples was the United States, Italy and Spain. The analysed material was cDNA or gDNA that came from T cells, B-cell-depleted T cells, or PBMCs.

Original analysis: Nucleated cell counts were estimated from reference gene primer amplification. Clones were sequenced by immunoSEQ multiplex PCR, and TCRdb holds only the in-frame ones, with some missing. The V and J calls and clone size are taken from that table; D and trimming were inferred from the DNA. The data contain around 49,000 clones, approximately 81% of them seen just once; the ten biggest clones take up 20% to 25%. The germline V gene encodes CDR1 SQVTM and CDR2 ANQGSEA. The CDR3 sequence is 15 residues long. V lost 3 bases, J lost 8 bases, and 6 bases stayed unmatched. While infection was still active, Seattle patients were enrolled and then followed longitudinally.

This chain links TRBV29-1 with TRBJ2-1; TRBD2 matches at 14 bases. Sample: peripheral blood. This receptor was taken from a woman older than 75 with COVID-19, enrolled during active disease. The CDR3 region has the DNA TGCAGCGTTGACTCGGGACTAGCGGGGGTGGATGAGCAGTTCTTC. As protein: CSVDSGLAGVDEQFF.